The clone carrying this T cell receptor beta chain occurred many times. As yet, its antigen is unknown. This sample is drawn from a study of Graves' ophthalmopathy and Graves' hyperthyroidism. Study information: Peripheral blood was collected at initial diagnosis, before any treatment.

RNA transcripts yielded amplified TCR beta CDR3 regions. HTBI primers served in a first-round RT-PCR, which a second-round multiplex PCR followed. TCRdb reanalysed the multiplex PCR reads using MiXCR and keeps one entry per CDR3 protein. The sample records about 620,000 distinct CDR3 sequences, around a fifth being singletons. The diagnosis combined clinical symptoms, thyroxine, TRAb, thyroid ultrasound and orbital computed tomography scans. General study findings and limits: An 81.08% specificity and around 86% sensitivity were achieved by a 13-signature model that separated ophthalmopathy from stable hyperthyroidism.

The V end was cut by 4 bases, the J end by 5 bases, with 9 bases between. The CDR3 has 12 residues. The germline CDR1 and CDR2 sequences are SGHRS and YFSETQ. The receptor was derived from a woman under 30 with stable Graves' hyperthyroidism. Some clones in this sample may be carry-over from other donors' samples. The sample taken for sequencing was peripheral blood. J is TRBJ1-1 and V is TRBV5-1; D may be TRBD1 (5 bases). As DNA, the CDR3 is TGCGCCAGCAGCGGGCAGGGAACTGAAGCTTTCTTT. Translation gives CASSGQGTEAFF.